The table lists the clone carrying this TCR beta chain with a count of one. What it binds is unknown. This specimen belongs to a study of healthy donors' naive CD4 and CD8 T cells. The ends were cut back, 0 bases at V and 5 bases at J, with 13 bases in the middle. Germline CDR1 reads LNHNV; CDR2 reads YYDKDF (reference sequence). The CDR3 totals 15 residues. Each TCR library used around 540 ng of total RNA and a linear amplification protocol. In the authors' workflow: Roughly five healthy donors contributed some 78,000 sequenced TCR alpha transcripts. From the reads, TCRdb called clonotypes with MiXCR, one entry per CDR3 protein. TCRdb, rather than the study authors, made the V and J calls. The table lists 150,000 to 200,000 distinct CDR3 sequences, 65% to 80% of them singletons. Regarding the study as a whole: The study did not address homeostatic proliferation effects in naive T cells. Bulk sequencing left alpha and beta chains unpaired. CDR3 charge plus V and J genes appeared to account for about 13% of CD4/CD8 variance.

The sequence was obtained from a pool of human donors in good health; the sample pools cells from several healthy donors. The V call is TRBV15, the J call TRBJ1-1; D uncertain. Material: naive CD4+ and CD8+ T cells sorted from blood, pooled from several donors. The CDR3 is CATSRDRTQITEAFF. The CDR3, as DNA: TGTGCCACCAGCAGAGATCGGACCCAAATTACTGAAGCTTTCTTT.